One TCR beta chain is described in this entry. Its antigen remains unidentified. One entry per CDR3 protein results from TCRdb running MiXCR on the 5' RACE reads. Of about 190,000 distinct CDR3 sequences listed, more than 15% are singletons. The CDR3 has 18 amino acids. Trimming removed 0 bases from V and 5 bases from J; junction bases left unmatched: 12. Germline V gene sequence: CDR1 LGHDT, CDR2 YNNKEL (reference sequence). This entry belongs to a study of identical twins. General study points: Excess sharing between twins was weaker in beta out-of-frame sequences.

The same sample was also used in a study of T cells expressing NK-cell markers. As reported in that work: The authors derived TCR beta repertoires from sorted CD3+CD56+NKG2C+, CD3+CD56+NKG2C- and CD3+CD56-NKG2C+ T cells. Dominant NKG2C+ clonotypes in about six donors made up about 1.0-7.0% of CD8+ T cells.

The material sequenced was CD8+ T cells sorted from blood. The sequence derives from a woman aged 18 to 35 in good health. The genes are TRBV3-1 and TRBJ2-5, with TRBD2 identical over 10 bases. CDR3 in DNA: TGTGCCAGCAGCCAAGAGTTCAGCGGGAGGGCCATTCGGGAGACCCAGTACTTC. It yields the protein CASSQEFSGRAIRETQYF.